The 2 T cell receptor beta chains reported below all come from one sample, sequenced in a study of CD8 T cells in ankylosing spondylitis. General observations from the study: Blood from ankylosing spondylitis patients appeared to carry a characteristic roughly 8-variant TCR beta motif.

These receptors are not linked to any known antigen. TCRdb reprocessed the 5' RACE reads via MiXCR and lists one record per CDR3 protein. In the table there are around 770,000 distinct CDR3 sequences, 10% to 15% of which are singletons. Input material: blood, either unsorted or a sorted T cell fraction (not recorded which). The origin of the receptors is a male donor with ankylosing spondylitis.

This clonotype was counted between two and nine times. This rearrangement joins TRBV9 to TRBJ2-7; 7 nucleotides align to TRBD1. Germline assignment: CDR1 SGDLS and CDR2 YYNGEE. CDR3 size: 15 residues. The trim removed 0 bases at V and 3 bases at J, leaving 6 bases unmatched. The CDR3 loop reads CASSVGGTAFYEQYF. CDR3 DNA: TGTGCCAGCAGCGTAGGAGGGACAGCATTCTACGAGCAGTACTTC.

This clonotype has more than one count but fewer than ten. The CDR3 sequence: CSARGTGIRTSLDTQYF. In nucleotides, the CDR3 is TGCAGTGCTAGGGGGACCGGCATACGGACTTCGTTGGATACGCAGTATTTT. This chain links TRBV20-1 with TRBJ2-3; tentatively, D is TRBD1 or TRBD2 (5 bases each). The CDR3 is 17 residues long. The germline gives CDR1 DFQATT, CDR2 SNEGSKA (reference sequence). V gave up 3 bases and J gave up 6 bases, with 25 bases separating them.